This entry describes one TCR beta chain. Its antigen is currently unknown. The sample comes from a study of a mutant IDH1 vaccine in newly diagnosed glioma. Time point specified: week 35, safety follow-up. The investigators gave 300 ug of mutant IDH1 20-mer peptide in each vaccine dose, together with topical imiquimod. Only in-frame clones appear in the TCRdb table, and some are missing; sequencing was by immunoSEQ multiplex PCR. This repertoire shows about 32,000 clones, about four fifths found once; its top ten account for approximately 6.9%. From germline, CDR1 is SGHRS and CDR2 YFSETQ. The CDR3 contains 15 residues. Losses at the gene ends were 0 bases for V and 8 bases for J; bases not matched to a gene: 7.

This sample comprised PBMCs, obtained from a glioma patient whose treatment included an IDH1 peptide vaccine. The chain uses TRBV5-1 and TRBJ2-1; TRBD1 agrees at 8 bases. This receptor was taken from a woman younger than 35 with glioma. CDR3 residues: CASSLGQGIFDEQFF. DNA of the CDR3: TGCGCCAGCAGCTTGGGACAGGGGATTTTCGATGAGCAGTTCTTC. Filled out from reference TRBV5-1 and TRBJ2-1, the complete variable domain reads KAGVTQTPRYLIKTRGQQVTLSCSPISGHRSVSWYQQTPGQGLQFLFEYFSETQRNKGNFPGRFSGRQFSNSRSEMNVSTLELGDSALYLCASSLGQGIFDEQFFGPGTRLTVL.